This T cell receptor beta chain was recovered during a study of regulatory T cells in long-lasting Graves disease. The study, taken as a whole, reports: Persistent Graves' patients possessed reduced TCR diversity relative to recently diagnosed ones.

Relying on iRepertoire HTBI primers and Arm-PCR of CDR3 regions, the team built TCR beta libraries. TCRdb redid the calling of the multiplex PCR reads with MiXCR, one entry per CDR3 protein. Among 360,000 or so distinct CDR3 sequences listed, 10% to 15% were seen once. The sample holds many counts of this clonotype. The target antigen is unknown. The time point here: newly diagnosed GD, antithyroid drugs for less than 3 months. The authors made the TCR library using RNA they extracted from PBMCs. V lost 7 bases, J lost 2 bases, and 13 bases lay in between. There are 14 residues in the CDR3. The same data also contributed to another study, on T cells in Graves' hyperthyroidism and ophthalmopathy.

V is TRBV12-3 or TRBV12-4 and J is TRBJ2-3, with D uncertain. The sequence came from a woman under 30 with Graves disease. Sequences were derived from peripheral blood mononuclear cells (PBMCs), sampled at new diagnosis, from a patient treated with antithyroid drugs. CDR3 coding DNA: TGTGCCAGCAAGGGCTCGCCAGTCACAGATACGCAGTATTTT. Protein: CASKGSPVTDTQYF.